The rows below give T cell receptor beta chains drawn from one sample of a study of blood T cell repertoires in COVID-19. Assay: immunoSEQ multiplex PCR; the TCRdb copy retains only in-frame clones and omits some. The sample carries hundreds of thousands of clones, approximately 80% recorded once. Sequenced sample: peripheral blood. These receptors all come from a man aged 80 or over with acute or convalescent COVID-19. Each CDR3 is given with its conserved first and last residue. The order of the fields is D gene, clone size, V gene, J gene, CDR3 DNA, CDR3 protein. A D gene is named only where the DNA matches it firmly. Size values are once, few and many counts, or a class for expanded clones, and some rows have none.

d_gene: TRBD1; abundance: -; v_gene: TRBV3-1/TRBV3-2; j_gene: TRBJ1-6; CDR3nt: TGTGCCAGCAGCCCTGACCTTGGGACAGGGCATTCACCCCTCCACTTT; CDR3aa: CASSPDLGTGHSPLHF
d_gene: TRBD1; abundance: once; v_gene: TRBV5-1; j_gene: TRBJ1-6; CDR3nt: TGCGCCAGCAGCTTGGATTCGGACAGGCGTTCACCCCTCCACTTT; CDR3aa: CASSLDSDRRSPLHF
d_gene: -; abundance: -; v_gene: TRBV18; j_gene: TRBJ2-1; CDR3nt: TGTGCCAGCTCACCGGGACTCCATCCGTTCTTC; CDR3aa: CASSPGLHPFF
d_gene: -; abundance: -; v_gene: TRBV6-5; j_gene: TRBJ1-2; CDR3nt: TGTGCCAGCAGTTACTCGATGCCTACCTCTAACTATGGCTACACCTTC; CDR3aa: CASSYSMPTSNYGYTF
d_gene: TRBD2; abundance: -; v_gene: TRBV3-1/TRBV3-2; j_gene: TRBJ2-7; CDR3nt: TGTGCCAGCAGCCAAGTCCCCGGGACTAGCGGGAGCCCCTACGAGCAGTACTTC; CDR3aa: CASSQVPGTSGSPYEQYF
d_gene: -; abundance: -; v_gene: TRBV29-1; j_gene: TRBJ1-2; CDR3nt: TGCAGCGTCCGTACCCCGGTTCACGGCTATGGCTACACCTTC; CDR3aa: CSVRTPVHGYGYTF
d_gene: -; abundance: -; v_gene: TRBV19; j_gene: TRBJ1-1; CDR3nt: TGTGCCAGTAGTATATTGGGCAGGGTGACGACTGAAGCTTTCTTT; CDR3aa: CASSILGRVTTEAFF
d_gene: TRBD2; abundance: -; v_gene: TRBV6-2/TRBV6-3; j_gene: TRBJ2-1; CDR3nt: TGTGCCAGCAGTGGGGGACTAGCGTATTACAATGAGCAGTTCTTC; CDR3aa: CASSGGLAYYNEQFF
d_gene: -; abundance: -; v_gene: TRBV19; j_gene: TRBJ1-5; CDR3nt: TGTGCCAGTAGAACACGAGGGCACCAGCCCCAGCATTTT; CDR3aa: CASRTRGHQPQHF
d_gene: TRBD1; abundance: -; v_gene: TRBV27; j_gene: TRBJ1-6; CDR3nt: TGTGCCAGCAGTCTTTACAGGGGGAATAATTCACCCCTCCACTTT; CDR3aa: CASSLYRGNNSPLHF
d_gene: TRBD2; abundance: -; v_gene: TRBV5-4; j_gene: TRBJ2-4; CDR3nt: TGTGCCAGCAGCTTGGCCGGGCTAGCGGGAGGGATTCAGTACTTC; CDR3aa: CASSLAGLAGGIQYF
d_gene: -; abundance: once; v_gene: TRBV3-1/TRBV3-2; j_gene: TRBJ2-2; CDR3nt: TGTGCCAGCAGCCAAGGCGGGTCTACCGGGCTGTTTTTT; CDR3aa: CASSQGGSTGLFF
d_gene: TRBD1; abundance: -; v_gene: TRBV5-1; j_gene: TRBJ2-7; CDR3nt: TGCGCCAGCAAGGGACAGGGGTCCTACGAGCAGTACTTC; CDR3aa: CASKGQGSYEQYF
d_gene: -; abundance: -; v_gene: TRBV4-2; j_gene: TRBJ2-3; CDR3nt: TGTGCCAGCAGCCAGGTTTTGGGGGCTAGCACAGATACGCAGTATTTT; CDR3aa: CASSQVLGASTDTQYF
d_gene: -; abundance: -; v_gene: TRBV28; j_gene: TRBJ1-2; CDR3nt: TGTGCCAGCAGGCAAACAACCTATGGCTACACCTTC; CDR3aa: CASRQTTYGYTF
d_gene: -; abundance: -; v_gene: TRBV5-1; j_gene: TRBJ2-1; CDR3nt: TGCGCCAGCAGCTTAGCGGAGTTCTACAATGAGCAGTTCTTC; CDR3aa: CASSLAEFYNEQFF
d_gene: -; abundance: -; v_gene: TRBV28; j_gene: TRBJ2-7; CDR3nt: TGTGCCAGCAGACGGTTTAACTATTACGAGCAGTACTTC; CDR3aa: CASRRFNYYEQYF
d_gene: -; abundance: -; v_gene: TRBV5-1; j_gene: TRBJ2-7; CDR3nt: TGCGCCAGCAGCTTGGGGGACATGCTAGCAGCGCAGTACTTC; CDR3aa: CASSLGDMLAAQYF
d_gene: TRBD2; abundance: once; v_gene: TRBV7-8; j_gene: TRBJ2-7; CDR3nt: TGTGCCAGCAGCTCGAGGACTAGTGTGAGCTCCTACGAGCAGTACTTC; CDR3aa: CASSSRTSVSSYEQYF
d_gene: TRBD1; abundance: once; v_gene: TRBV27; j_gene: TRBJ1-5; CDR3nt: TGTGCCAGCAGTTTAGTAGGACAGGGGGGTCAGCCCCAGCATTTT; CDR3aa: CASSLVGQGGQPQHF
d_gene: TRBD1; abundance: -; v_gene: TRBV5-5; j_gene: TRBJ1-2; CDR3nt: TGTGCCAGCAGCTTGATCACAGGGGGCGGTGGATATGGCTACACCTTC; CDR3aa: CASSLITGGGGYGYTF
d_gene: TRBD2; abundance: -; v_gene: TRBV7-9; j_gene: TRBJ2-3; CDR3nt: TGTGCCAGCAGCTTAGCCAGGACTAGCGGCACAGATACGCAGTATTTT; CDR3aa: CASSLARTSGTDTQYF
d_gene: -; abundance: -; v_gene: TRBV5-6; j_gene: TRBJ1-2; CDR3nt: TGTGCCAGCAGCCGCAGGGGTTTGTACTATGGCTACACCTTC; CDR3aa: CASSRRGLYYGYTF
d_gene: TRBD1; abundance: once; v_gene: TRBV30; j_gene: TRBJ1-6; CDR3nt: TGTGCCTGGGGGACAGGTCTTAATTCACCCCTCCACTTT; CDR3aa: CAWGTGLNSPLHF
d_gene: -; abundance: -; v_gene: TRBV7-3; j_gene: TRBJ2-1; CDR3nt: TGTGCCACCCAACCGGGCCCGGGGAACAATGAGCAGTTCTTC; CDR3aa: CATQPGPGNNEQFF
d_gene: -; abundance: -; v_gene: TRBV28; j_gene: TRBJ1-5; CDR3nt: TGTGCCAGCAGTTTGGCCAGGGCCGATAGCAATCAGCCCCAGCATTTT; CDR3aa: CASSLARADSNQPQHF
d_gene: TRBD1; abundance: -; v_gene: TRBV30; j_gene: TRBJ1-1; CDR3nt: TGTGCCTGGAGTGTAAAGGACAGGGGAGTCATGAACACTGAAGCTTTCTTT; CDR3aa: CAWSVKDRGVMNTEAFF
d_gene: -; abundance: -; v_gene: TRBV7-2; j_gene: TRBJ1-5; CDR3nt: TGTGCCAGCAGTTGGGAGGTCGTGGGCAATCAGCCCCAGCATTTT; CDR3aa: CASSWEVVGNQPQHF
d_gene: -; abundance: -; v_gene: TRBV28; j_gene: TRBJ1-1; CDR3nt: TGTGCCAGCAGTTTACGTTCCGGACCGACAGGAGCTTTCTTT; CDR3aa: CASSLRSGPTGAFF
d_gene: -; abundance: -; v_gene: TRBV7-6; j_gene: TRBJ2-2; CDR3nt: TGTGCCAGCAGCTTAGAGGCGGCAGATCGCACCGGGGAGCTGTTTTTT; CDR3aa: CASSLEAADRTGELFF
d_gene: -; abundance: -; v_gene: TRBV7-9; j_gene: TRBJ2-5; CDR3nt: TGTGCCAGCAGCTTAAGGGGCGACGTCTCGGAGACCCAGTACTTC; CDR3aa: CASSLRGDVSETQYF
d_gene: TRBD1; abundance: -; v_gene: TRBV6-4; j_gene: TRBJ1-2; CDR3nt: TGTGCCAGCAGTGACTCGATGGGACAGGGACGGAGTGGCTACACCTTC; CDR3aa: CASSDSMGQGRSGYTF
d_gene: -; abundance: -; v_gene: TRBV6-5; j_gene: TRBJ2-6; CDR3nt: TGTGCCAGCACCTACTCTGGGGCCAACGTCCTGACTTTC; CDR3aa: CASTYSGANVLTF
d_gene: -; abundance: once; v_gene: TRBV6-1; j_gene: TRBJ2-1; CDR3nt: TGTGCCAGCAGTGAACAGAATGAGCAGTTCTTC; CDR3aa: CASSEQNEQFF
d_gene: -; abundance: -; v_gene: TRBV11-3; j_gene: TRBJ2-1; CDR3nt: TGTGCCAGCAGCTTAGAAACAGGGCTTTTTAGTGAGCAGTTCTTC; CDR3aa: CASSLETGLFSEQFF
d_gene: -; abundance: few; v_gene: TRBV19; j_gene: TRBJ2-7; CDR3nt: TGTGCCAGTAGTCCCCAAGTCCGCAGGACTCAAAAATACGAGCAGTACTTC; CDR3aa: CASSPQVRRTQKYEQYF
d_gene: TRBD2; abundance: -; v_gene: TRBV2; j_gene: TRBJ2-3; CDR3nt: TGTGCCAGCAGTGGCAATAGCGGGAGGGCAGATACGCAGTATTTT; CDR3aa: CASSGNSGRADTQYF
d_gene: -; abundance: -; v_gene: TRBV24-1; j_gene: TRBJ2-3; CDR3nt: TGTGCCACCAGTAGAAGCGTGGTTGGAGATACGCAGTATTTT; CDR3aa: CATSRSVVGDTQYF
d_gene: -; abundance: -; v_gene: TRBV30; j_gene: TRBJ2-3; CDR3nt: TGTGCTTACAGGGAGGGGGGAGATACGCAGTATTTT; CDR3aa: CAYREGGDTQYF
d_gene: TRBD2; abundance: -; v_gene: TRBV3-1/TRBV3-2; j_gene: TRBJ2-7; CDR3nt: TGTGCCAGCAGCCAAAGGGCGGGAGTTGGCTACGAGCAGTACTTC; CDR3aa: CASSQRAGVGYEQYF
d_gene: TRBD1; abundance: -; v_gene: TRBV9; j_gene: TRBJ1-1; CDR3nt: TGTGCCAGCAGCGCCAACAGGGGGCGAGAGAGCACTGAAGCTTTCTTT; CDR3aa: CASSANRGRESTEAFF
d_gene: TRBD1; abundance: -; v_gene: TRBV28; j_gene: TRBJ2-1; CDR3nt: TGTGCCAGCTTTACCAGGGGGCCTTCCTACAATGAGCAGTTCTTC; CDR3aa: CASFTRGPSYNEQFF
d_gene: -; abundance: -; v_gene: TRBV2; j_gene: TRBJ1-5; CDR3nt: TGTGCCAGCAGAATACAAGGGGGAAACAATCAGCCCCAGCATTTT; CDR3aa: CASRIQGGNNQPQHF
d_gene: TRBD2; abundance: -; v_gene: TRBV6-5; j_gene: TRBJ2-1; CDR3nt: TGTGCCAGCAGGATAGCGGGAGGGCCGGGGAATGAGCAGTTCTTC; CDR3aa: CASRIAGGPGNEQFF
d_gene: -; abundance: -; v_gene: TRBV5-1; j_gene: TRBJ2-7; CDR3nt: TGCGCCAGCAGCCCCAGGGCGCCCTACGAGCAGTACTTC; CDR3aa: CASSPRAPYEQYF
d_gene: -; abundance: -; v_gene: TRBV21-1; j_gene: TRBJ1-4; CDR3nt: TGTGCCAGCAGCAAAGCGAAGACAGGGGACATTGCAACTAATGAAAAACTGTTTTTT; CDR3aa: CASSKAKTGDIATNEKLFF
d_gene: TRBD2; abundance: -; v_gene: TRBV24-1; j_gene: TRBJ2-1; CDR3nt: TGTGCCACCAGTGACCATAGCGGGGGCCCGTACAATGAGCAGTTCTTC; CDR3aa: CATSDHSGGPYNEQFF
d_gene: -; abundance: large; v_gene: TRBV25-1; j_gene: TRBJ2-3; CDR3nt: TGTGCCAGCAGTGAATATTCCGGTTGGCTAGGCACAGATACGCAGTATTTT; CDR3aa: CASSEYSGWLGTDTQYF
d_gene: TRBD1; abundance: -; v_gene: TRBV7-3; j_gene: TRBJ2-7; CDR3nt: TGTGCCAGCAGCCCCGGGACAGGGTGGTCCTACGAGCAGTACTTC; CDR3aa: CASSPGTGWSYEQYF
d_gene: TRBD1; abundance: -; v_gene: TRBV7-9; j_gene: TRBJ1-2; CDR3nt: TGTGCCAGCAGCTATGGGACAGATTACTATGGCTACACCTTC; CDR3aa: CASSYGTDYYGYTF
d_gene: TRBD1; abundance: -; v_gene: TRBV7-8; j_gene: TRBJ2-2; CDR3nt: TGTGCCAGCAGCTATGGGACAGGGGTTGGTACCGGGGAGCTGTTTTTT; CDR3aa: CASSYGTGVGTGELFF
d_gene: -; abundance: -; v_gene: TRBV25-1; j_gene: TRBJ1-6; CDR3nt: TGTGCCAGCCATGGACTGTATAATTCACCCCTCCACTTT; CDR3aa: CASHGLYNSPLHF
d_gene: TRBD1; abundance: -; v_gene: TRBV18; j_gene: TRBJ1-4; CDR3nt: TGTGCCAGCTCACCTTTGCCCCCGGGACAGGGGAACGAAAAACTGTTTTTT; CDR3aa: CASSPLPPGQGNEKLFF
d_gene: -; abundance: -; v_gene: TRBV7-8; j_gene: TRBJ2-7; CDR3nt: TGTGCCAGCAGCTTAGCGTTGGGGGGACGCGGCGAGCAGTACTTC; CDR3aa: CASSLALGGRGEQYF
d_gene: -; abundance: once; v_gene: TRBV28; j_gene: TRBJ2-3; CDR3nt: TGTGCCAGCAGTTTAATTCTTGGGGAGATCACAGATACGCAGTATTTT; CDR3aa: CASSLILGEITDTQYF
d_gene: TRBD2; abundance: -; v_gene: TRBV24-1; j_gene: TRBJ2-3; CDR3nt: TGTGCCACCAGTGATATCGGAGCGGGGGGCACAGATACGCAGTATTTT; CDR3aa: CATSDIGAGGTDTQYF
d_gene: -; abundance: -; v_gene: TRBV5-6; j_gene: TRBJ1-5; CDR3nt: TGTGCCAGCAGCTCGGCCCAAAGCGGGGGGTATCAGCCCCAGCATTTT; CDR3aa: CASSSAQSGGYQPQHF